These T cell receptor beta chains were read from a single sample in a study of identical twins. Via MiXCR, TCRdb re-called the 5' RACE reads, giving one row per CDR3 protein. The sample contains more than 1.5 million distinct CDR3 sequences, under 35% of which appear only once. The material sequenced was cord blood. Source of these receptors: a newborn girl in good health. The CDR3 runs from the conserved cysteine through the conserved F or W. A D gene is named only where the DNA matches it firmly. Size tells how often a clone was seen (once, few, many) or the class of an expanded clone, and some rows leave it out.

clone_size,v_call,j_call,d_call,cdr3_aa,cdr3_nt
few,TRBV20-1,TRBJ2-4,TRBD2,CSARRGGYENIQYF,TGCAGTGCTCGACGGGGGGGTTATGAAAACATTCAGTACTTC
-,TRBV7-9,TRBJ2-7,TRBD2,CASPLLAGVYEQYF,TGTGCCAGCCCCCTTCTAGCGGGGGTTTACGAGCAGTACTTC
few,TRBV2,TRBJ2-7,-,CASTVVQGPSEQYF,TGTGCCAGCACGGTAGTACAGGGCCCGTCCGAGCAGTACTTC
many,TRBV6-2/TRBV6-3,TRBJ2-7,-,CASIPVGRVDEQYF,TGTGCCAGCATCCCTGTCGGGAGAGTTGACGAGCAGTACTTC
few,TRBV9,TRBJ2-1,TRBD2,CASSDLAGSNEQFF,TGTGCCAGCAGCGATCTAGCGGGGAGCAATGAGCAGTTCTTC
-,TRBV28,TRBJ1-2,-,CASRFGGAGYTF,TGTGCCAGCAGGTTCGGGGGGGCGGGCTACACCTTC
once,TRBV2,TRBJ2-7,TRBD2,CASSRRLAGGSYKQYF,TGTGCCAGCAGTCGTCGACTAGCGGGGGGTTCCTACAAGCAGTACTTC
-,TRBV16,TRBJ2-3,-,CASSQSTGTDTQYF,TGTGCCAGCAGCCAATCAACTGGCACAGATACGCAGTATTTT
few,TRBV2,TRBJ2-7,-,CASAVQGLSYEQYF,TGTGCCAGCGCAGTACAGGGACTCTCCTACGAGCAGTACTTC
once,TRBV20-1,TRBJ1-4,-,CSARYIRAHATNEKLFF,TGCAGTGCTAGATATATAAGGGCCCACGCAACTAATGAAAAACTGTTTTTT
-,TRBV28,TRBJ2-7,TRBD1,CASSSTGTVLYEQYF,TGTGCCAGCAGTTCCACCGGGACAGTGCTGTACGAGCAGTACTTC
once,TRBV9,TRBJ1-2,TRBD1,CASSAGGFYGYTF,TGTGCCAGCAGCGCAGGGGGCTTCTATGGCTACACCTTC
many,TRBV4-1,TRBJ2-3,-,CASSHRASNTQYF,TGCGCCAGCAGCCATAGGGCGAGCAATACGCAGTATTTT
once,TRBV2,TRBJ2-7,-,CASTASPSSYEQYF,TGTGCCAGCACCGCTTCCCCTAGCTCCTACGAGCAGTACTTC
-,TRBV28,TRBJ2-1,TRBD2,CTSSLPGLAGFGMGNEQFF,TGTACCAGCAGTTTACCCGGACTAGCGGGATTTGGGATGGGGAATGAGCAGTTCTTC